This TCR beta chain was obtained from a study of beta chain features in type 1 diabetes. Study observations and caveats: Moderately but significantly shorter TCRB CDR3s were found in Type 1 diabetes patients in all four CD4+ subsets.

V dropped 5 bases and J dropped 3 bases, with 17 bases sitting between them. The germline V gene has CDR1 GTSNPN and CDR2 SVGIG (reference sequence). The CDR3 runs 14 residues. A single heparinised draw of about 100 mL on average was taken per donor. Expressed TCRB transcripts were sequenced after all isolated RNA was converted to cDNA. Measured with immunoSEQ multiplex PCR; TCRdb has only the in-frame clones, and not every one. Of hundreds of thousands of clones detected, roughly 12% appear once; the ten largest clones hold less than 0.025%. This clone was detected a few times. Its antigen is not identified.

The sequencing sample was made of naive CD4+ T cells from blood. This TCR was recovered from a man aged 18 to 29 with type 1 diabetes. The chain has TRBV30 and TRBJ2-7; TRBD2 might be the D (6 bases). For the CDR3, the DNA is TGTGCCTGGGGTCCTCCGGGACTTCACTACGAGCAGTACTTC. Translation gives CAWGPPGLHYEQYF.